At least ten counts were recorded for the clone carrying this T cell receptor beta chain. Its target is not known. The data belong to a study of T cells in Graves' hyperthyroidism and ophthalmopathy. Study details: Specimen type is peripheral blood, collected at initial diagnosis prior to any treatment.

Study observations and caveats: Ophthalmopathy was separated from stable hyperthyroidism by a 13 V-J model.

This CDR3 is 12 amino acids long. V lost 5 bases and J 5 bases, leaving 9 bases between the germline ends. Germline V lookup: CDR1 MNHEY, CDR2 SMNVEV (reference sequence). PBMCs stemmed from around 9.3 ml fresh peripheral blood. Amplified TCR beta CDR3 regions came from RNA transcripts. Initially, a first-round RT-PCR of the TCR CDR3 employed the HTBI primer set. Using its own MiXCR run on the multiplex PCR reads, TCRdb lists one record per CDR3 protein. The sample has 250,000 to 400,000 distinct CDR3 sequences; roughly 13% are singletons. The receptor comes from a woman aged 40 to 50 with Graves' ophthalmopathy. What was sequenced was blood. The J gene is TRBJ1-1, the V gene TRBV27; D is undetermined. The CDR3 loop reads CASSTSGTEAFF. The CDR3 nucleotides read TGTGCCAGCAGTACCAGTGGTACTGAAGCTTTCTTT.